This T cell receptor (beta chain) is from a study of OX40 agonist ivuxolimab in advanced cancers. In the case of this clone: The antigen is not known. The same CDR3 arises from other DNA sequences in this sample as well.

The CDR3 has 15 amino acids. Germline V gene data show CDR1 as SGHTA and CDR2 as FQGNSA. Trimming pared 6 bases from V and 0 bases from J, leaving 13 bases between. Repertoires were generated with immunoSEQ multiplex PCR, while TCRdb's copy carries only in-frame clones and drops some. The sample includes about 80,000 clones, 89% of them seen just once. Study-level results: Partly responding patients at 0.1-3.0 mg/kg showed some of the smallest clonal expansion.

The source is an adult with an advanced solid tumor such as melanoma, head and neck, liver or kidney cancer. This chain joins TRBV7-2 and TRBJ2-3, with no clear D. The sample consisted of CD4+ or CD8+ T cells sorted from blood, taken in a trial of the OX40 agonist ivuxolimab. CDR3 sequence: CASRRDRASTDTQYF. CDR3 DNA sequence: TGTGCCAGCAGAAGAGATCGAGCTAGCACAGATACGCAGTATTTT. The variable domain in full, completed from reference TRBV7-2 and TRBJ2-3, reads GAGVSQSPSNKVTEKGKDVELRCDPISGHTALYWYRQSLGQGLEFLIYFQGNSAPDKSGLPSDRFSAERTGGSVSTLTIQRTQQEDSAVYLCASRRDRASTDTQYFGPGTRLTVL.